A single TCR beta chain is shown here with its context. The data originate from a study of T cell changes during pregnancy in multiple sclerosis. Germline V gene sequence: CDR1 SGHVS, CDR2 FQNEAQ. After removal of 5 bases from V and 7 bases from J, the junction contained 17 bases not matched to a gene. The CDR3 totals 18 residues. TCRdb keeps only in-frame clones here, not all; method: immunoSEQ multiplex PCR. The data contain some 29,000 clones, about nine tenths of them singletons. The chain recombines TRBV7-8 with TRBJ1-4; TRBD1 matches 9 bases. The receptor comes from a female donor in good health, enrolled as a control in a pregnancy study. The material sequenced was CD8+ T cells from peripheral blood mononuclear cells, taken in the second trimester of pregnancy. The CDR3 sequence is CASSPHWGDRVVGEKLFF. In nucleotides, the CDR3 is TGTGCCAGCAGCCCGCACTGGGGGGACAGGGTGGTTGGTGAAAAACTGTTTTTT.